Listed below are T cell receptor beta chains from one sample, sequenced in a study of T cell repertoires in cytomegalovirus infection. TCRdb redid the calling of the reads with MiXCR, one entry per CDR3 protein. Among under 850,000 distinct CDR3 sequences, around 35% were seen once, and the ten largest hold about 18%. The antigens of these receptors remain unknown. Sequences were derived from cultured PBMCs, sampled from culture after CMV antigen stimulation. These TCRs come from a human donor in good health (CMV status not recorded). Some clones in this sample may be carry-over from other donors' samples. CDR3s include the opening cysteine and the closing phenylalanine or tryptophan. Fields, in order: V gene, clone size, D gene, J gene, CDR3 protein, CDR3 DNA. A D gene is named only where the DNA matches it firmly. Some rows have no size entry. The others give once, few or many, or a class for an expanded clone.

v_call: TRBV7-8; clone_size: -; d_call: -; j_call: TRBJ2-1; cdr3_aa: CASSARRLGLDEQFF; cdr3_nt: TGTGCCAGCAGCGCCCGCAGACTAGGTTTAGATGAGCAGTTCTTC
v_call: TRBV23-1; clone_size: few; d_call: -; j_call: TRBJ2-6; cdr3_aa: CASSQSCRKFSGANVLTF; cdr3_nt: TGCGCCAGCAGTCAATCGTGCAGGAAATTCTCTGGGGCCAACGTCCTGACTTTC
v_call: TRBV19; clone_size: -; d_call: TRBD2; j_call: TRBJ2-1; cdr3_aa: CASSRLASDEQFF; cdr3_nt: TGTGCCAGTAGTCGACTAGCTTCCGATGAGCAGTTCTTC
v_call: TRBV7-2; clone_size: many; d_call: -; j_call: TRBJ2-7; cdr3_aa: CASSSDWGEQYF; cdr3_nt: TGTGCCAGCAGCTCTGACTGGGGCGAGCAGTACTTC
v_call: TRBV6-6; clone_size: -; d_call: -; j_call: TRBJ2-1; cdr3_aa: CASSRDSHNEQFF; cdr3_nt: TGTGCCAGCTCCCGGGACTCTCACAATGAGCAGTTCTTC
v_call: TRBV5-4; clone_size: -; d_call: TRBD2; j_call: TRBJ2-1; cdr3_aa: CASSPPPVPSGRNEQFF; cdr3_nt: TGTGCCAGCAGCCCCCCCCCAGTGCCTAGCGGGAGGAATGAGCAGTTCTTC
v_call: TRBV7-2; clone_size: many; d_call: -; j_call: TRBJ1-2; cdr3_aa: CASSSNSGAAYGYTF; cdr3_nt: TGTGCCAGCAGCTCAAACTCAGGGGCCGCCTATGGCTACACCTTC
v_call: TRBV19; clone_size: few; d_call: -; j_call: TRBJ1-2; cdr3_aa: CASSNLQQLYGYTF; cdr3_nt: TGTGCCAGTAGTAACCTACAGCAGCTCTATGGCTACACCTTC
v_call: TRBV7-2; clone_size: few; d_call: -; j_call: TRBJ1-1; cdr3_aa: CASSSGPTADTEAFF; cdr3_nt: TGTGCCAGCAGCTCCGGGCCCACGGCAGACACTGAAGCTTTCTTT
v_call: TRBV7-2; clone_size: many; d_call: -; j_call: TRBJ2-1; cdr3_aa: CASSRRGTRLYNEQFF; cdr3_nt: TGTGCCAGCAGCCGACGGGGAACCCGCCTCTACAATGAGCAGTTCTTC
v_call: TRBV12-3/TRBV12-4; clone_size: -; d_call: TRBD1; j_call: TRBJ1-3; cdr3_aa: CASSPPGQGASGNTIYF; cdr3_nt: TGTGCCAGCAGTCCGCCGGGACAGGGTGCCTCTGGAAACACCATATATTTT